This T cell receptor (beta chain) stems from a study of control samples from healthy donors and cancer patients. Clones were sequenced by immunoSEQ multiplex PCR, and TCRdb holds only the in-frame ones, with some missing. The sample holds 95,000 to 120,000 clones, about 80% seen once. The sequenced material came from blood. The source of this sequence is a man aged 18 to 29 in good health.

The CDR3 reads CASRQGQGDEQYV. For the CDR3, the DNA is TGTGCCAGCAGGCAAGGACAGGGCGACGAGCAGTACGTC. This chain connects TRBV2 to TRBJ2-7; 8 bases fit TRBD1. Germline V gene lookup returns CDR1 SNHLY and CDR2 FYNNEI. Unmatched junction bases numbered 6, after V lost 6 bases and J lost 5 bases. The CDR3 totals 13 residues.